A selection of T cell receptor beta chains follows, all from one sample in a study of shared clonotypes between healthy human individuals. Data came from immunoSEQ multiplex PCR; TCRdb stores just in-frame clones and leaves some out. The table includes 2 million to 3 million clones, more than 85% detected once. The sequenced sample consisted of naive CD4+ T cells from PBMCs. These receptors were obtained from a man between 18 and 35 years old in good health. Some clones in this sample may be carry-over from other donors' samples. The CDR3 runs from the conserved cysteine through the conserved F or W. Each record gives: D gene, clone size, V gene, J gene, CDR3 protein, CDR3 DNA. D genes are given only for firm matches. Not every row has a clone size; where given, it reads once, few, many or a size class.

NA	NA	TRBV7-9	TRBJ2-2	CASSPPIEGVELFF	TGTGCCAGCAGCCCTCCGATAGAGGGGGTGGAGCTGTTTTTT
TRBD1	NA	TRBV5-8	TRBJ1-2	CASSWGQGDGYTF	TGTGCCAGCAGCTGGGGACAGGGAGATGGCTACACCTTC
TRBD2	NA	TRBV18	TRBJ2-5	CASSPPSGEETQYF	TGTGCCAGCTCACCACCTAGCGGGGAAGAGACCCAGTACTTC
TRBD1	NA	TRBV29-1	TRBJ2-7	CSVVVTGAYEQYF	TGCAGCGTTGTAGTGACAGGGGCCTACGAGCAGTACTTC
NA	NA	TRBV7-9	TRBJ2-5	CASSLVRQVHLETQYF	TGTGCCAGCAGCTTAGTGAGACAGGTCCATCTCGAGACCCAGTACTTC
NA	NA	TRBV28	TRBJ2-5	CASRTGPREQYF	TGTGCCAGCAGAACAGGCCCTCGGGAGCAGTACTTC
NA	NA	TRBV9	TRBJ1-1	CASSVGPEPNTEAFF	TGTGCCAGCAGCGTAGGCCCGGAGCCGAACACTGAAGCTTTCTTT
NA	NA	TRBV18	TRBJ2-3	CASSTLSRGDTQYF	TGTGCCAGCTCGACCCTCTCCCGCGGAGATACGCAGTATTTT
NA	NA	TRBV5-1	TRBJ1-2	CASSLGGRRNYGYTF	TGCGCCAGCAGCTTGGGGGGAAGGAGGAACTATGGCTACACCTTC
NA	NA	TRBV18	TRBJ1-2	CASSPGVGENYGYTF	TGTGCCAGCTCACCAGGGGTAGGGGAGAACTATGGCTACACCTTC
NA	NA	TRBV11-3	TRBJ2-7	CASSLGSTGGYEQYF	TGTGCCAGCAGCTTAGGTTCCACCGGGGGCTACGAGCAGTACTTC
NA	NA	TRBV4-2	TRBJ2-7	CASSQDSYEQYF	TGTGCCAGCAGCCAAGATTCCTACGAGCAGTACTTC
NA	NA	TRBV13	TRBJ2-3	CASSLGGREGTDTQYF	TGTGCCAGCAGCTTAGGGGGCAGGGAGGGCACAGATACGCAGTATTTT
NA	once	TRBV9	TRBJ2-7	CASSADGYEQYF	TGTGCCAGCAGTGCGGACGGGTACGAGCAGTACTTC
NA	NA	TRBV5-1	TRBJ1-4	CASSLITNEKLFF	TGCGCCAGCAGCTTGATTACTAATGAAAAACTGTTTTTT
NA	NA	TRBV2	TRBJ1-5	CASSQQSGSQPQHF	TGTGCCAGCAGTCAGCAGTCTGGTAGTCAGCCCCAGCATTTT